These 9 T cell receptor beta chains originate from one sample sequenced in a study of blood T cell repertoires in COVID-19. This table comes from immunoSEQ multiplex PCR, and its TCRdb copy is limited to in-frame clones, with some not included. The sample includes 150,000 to 200,000 clones, roughly 79% seen only once; the top ten take 11%. The sequenced material came from peripheral blood. The receptors originated from a woman aged 40 to 50 with COVID-19, enrolled during active disease.

The chain combines TRBV12-3 or TRBV12-4 with TRBJ1-1, with D perhaps TRBD1 (5 bases). V was trimmed by 6 bases and J by 9 bases, leaving 14 bases between them. This CDR3 spans 12 amino acids. CDR3 protein: CASSPGRTKAFF. CDR3 sequence (DNA): TGTGCCAGCAGCCCGGGACGGACTAAAGCTTTCTTT.

This clone came up a few times. The chain carries TRBV9 and TRBJ2-5; TRBD1 is a possible D gene (5 bases). V lost 5 bases to trimming and J lost 4 bases, with 18 bases between them. From germline, CDR1 is SGDLS and CDR2 YYNGEE. CDR3 length equals 15 residues. CDR3 bases: TGTGCCAGCAGTGCCGAAGGGGCCGTTCGAGAGACCCAGTACTTC. Encoded protein: CASSAEGAVRETQYF. The complete variable domain, with remaining parts taken from reference TRBV9 and TRBJ2-5, reads DSGVTQTPKHLITATGQRVTLRCSPRSGDLSVYWYQQSLDQGLQFLIQYYNGEERAKGNILERFSAQQFPDLHSELNLSSLELGDSALYFCASSAEGAVRETQYFGPGTRLLVL.

This chain uses TRBV7-9 with TRBJ2-3, with 8 positions matching TRBD1. CDR3 length: 14 amino acids. Germline trimming cut 4 bases from V and 10 bases from J; bases unmatched to any gene: 10. CDR1 is SEHNR, CDR2 FQNEAQ, per germline (reference sequence). CDR3 amino acids: CASSWGQDLWAQYF. The DNA for the CDR3 is TGTGCCAGCAGCTGGGGACAGGACCTTTGGGCGCAGTATTTT.

The V call is TRBV3-1 (or the pseudogene TRBV3-2), the J call TRBJ1-2; no firm D call. V was shortened by 9 bases and J by 2 bases, with 10 bases between the two germline ends. The germline CDR1 and CDR2 sequences are LGHDT and YNNKEL (reference sequence). The CDR3 is made up of 12 amino acids. The CDR3 bases are TGTGCCAGTCTGGGCCCGAACTATGGCTACACCTTC. This codes for CASLGPNYGYTF.

The V gene is TRBV6-5, the J gene TRBJ1-2; 7 positions agree with TRBD1. The germline V gene encodes CDR1 MNHEY and CDR2 SVGAGI. The ends lost 5 bases at V and 1 base at J; junction bases unmatched: 4. The CDR3 length is 14 residues. CDR3 protein: CASSRDRVNYGYTF. CDR3 DNA: TGTGCCAGCAGTAGGGACAGAGTTAACTATGGCTACACCTTC.

V is TRBV7-2 and J is TRBJ2-7; 7 bases are shared with TRBD1. CDR1 SGHTA and CDR2 FQGNSA come from the germline V gene. The J segment lost 3 bases and the V segment lost 5 bases, leaving 10 bases of the junction unmatched. The CDR3 is 15 amino acids. DNA of the CDR3: TGTGCCAGCAGCCTAACCTCGGGACAGAACTACGAGCAGTACTTC. It encodes CASSLTSGQNYEQYF.

The J gene is TRBJ1-6, the V gene TRBV30; D possibly corresponds to TRBD1 (5 bases). From germline, CDR1 is GTSNPN and CDR2 SVGIG (reference sequence). V lost 5 bases to trimming and J lost 9 bases, with 17 bases between them. CDR3 length: 14 residues. CDR3 coding DNA: TGTGCCTGGGGAGTGGGGGGTCTCCGTTCACCCCTCCACTTT. Translation: CAWGVGGLRSPLHF. The full variable domain, in which reference TRBV30 and TRBJ1-6 provide the parts outside the CDR3, is SQTIHQWPATLVQPVGSPLSLECTVEGTSNPNLYWYRQAAGRGLQLLFYSVGIGQISSEVPQNLSASRPQDRQFILSSKKLLLSDSGFYLCAWGVGGLRSPLHFGNGTRLTVT.

V and J are TRBV15 and TRBJ1-4; D gene ambiguous. Trimming shortened V by 8 bases and J by 0 bases, and 10 bases separated the two germline ends. Per germline, CDR1 LNHNV and CDR2 YYDKDF (reference sequence). The CDR3 consists of 14 residues. DNA of the CDR3: TGTGCCACCCGTCATCGGTCAACTAATGAAAAACTGTTTTTT. Translated, it gives CATRHRSTNEKLFF.

The chain joins TRBV30 to TRBJ1-1, with a possible D match to TRBD1 (6 bases). The CDR3 totals 14 residues. Germline CDR1 reads GTSNPN; CDR2 reads SVGIG (reference sequence). The V end lost 1 base, the J end lost 7 bases, and 16 bases lay between the germline ends. The CDR3 sequence: CAWSDGGRASEAFF. CDR3 nucleotide sequence: TGTGCCTGGAGTGATGGGGGCAGGGCTAGTGAAGCTTTCTTT.